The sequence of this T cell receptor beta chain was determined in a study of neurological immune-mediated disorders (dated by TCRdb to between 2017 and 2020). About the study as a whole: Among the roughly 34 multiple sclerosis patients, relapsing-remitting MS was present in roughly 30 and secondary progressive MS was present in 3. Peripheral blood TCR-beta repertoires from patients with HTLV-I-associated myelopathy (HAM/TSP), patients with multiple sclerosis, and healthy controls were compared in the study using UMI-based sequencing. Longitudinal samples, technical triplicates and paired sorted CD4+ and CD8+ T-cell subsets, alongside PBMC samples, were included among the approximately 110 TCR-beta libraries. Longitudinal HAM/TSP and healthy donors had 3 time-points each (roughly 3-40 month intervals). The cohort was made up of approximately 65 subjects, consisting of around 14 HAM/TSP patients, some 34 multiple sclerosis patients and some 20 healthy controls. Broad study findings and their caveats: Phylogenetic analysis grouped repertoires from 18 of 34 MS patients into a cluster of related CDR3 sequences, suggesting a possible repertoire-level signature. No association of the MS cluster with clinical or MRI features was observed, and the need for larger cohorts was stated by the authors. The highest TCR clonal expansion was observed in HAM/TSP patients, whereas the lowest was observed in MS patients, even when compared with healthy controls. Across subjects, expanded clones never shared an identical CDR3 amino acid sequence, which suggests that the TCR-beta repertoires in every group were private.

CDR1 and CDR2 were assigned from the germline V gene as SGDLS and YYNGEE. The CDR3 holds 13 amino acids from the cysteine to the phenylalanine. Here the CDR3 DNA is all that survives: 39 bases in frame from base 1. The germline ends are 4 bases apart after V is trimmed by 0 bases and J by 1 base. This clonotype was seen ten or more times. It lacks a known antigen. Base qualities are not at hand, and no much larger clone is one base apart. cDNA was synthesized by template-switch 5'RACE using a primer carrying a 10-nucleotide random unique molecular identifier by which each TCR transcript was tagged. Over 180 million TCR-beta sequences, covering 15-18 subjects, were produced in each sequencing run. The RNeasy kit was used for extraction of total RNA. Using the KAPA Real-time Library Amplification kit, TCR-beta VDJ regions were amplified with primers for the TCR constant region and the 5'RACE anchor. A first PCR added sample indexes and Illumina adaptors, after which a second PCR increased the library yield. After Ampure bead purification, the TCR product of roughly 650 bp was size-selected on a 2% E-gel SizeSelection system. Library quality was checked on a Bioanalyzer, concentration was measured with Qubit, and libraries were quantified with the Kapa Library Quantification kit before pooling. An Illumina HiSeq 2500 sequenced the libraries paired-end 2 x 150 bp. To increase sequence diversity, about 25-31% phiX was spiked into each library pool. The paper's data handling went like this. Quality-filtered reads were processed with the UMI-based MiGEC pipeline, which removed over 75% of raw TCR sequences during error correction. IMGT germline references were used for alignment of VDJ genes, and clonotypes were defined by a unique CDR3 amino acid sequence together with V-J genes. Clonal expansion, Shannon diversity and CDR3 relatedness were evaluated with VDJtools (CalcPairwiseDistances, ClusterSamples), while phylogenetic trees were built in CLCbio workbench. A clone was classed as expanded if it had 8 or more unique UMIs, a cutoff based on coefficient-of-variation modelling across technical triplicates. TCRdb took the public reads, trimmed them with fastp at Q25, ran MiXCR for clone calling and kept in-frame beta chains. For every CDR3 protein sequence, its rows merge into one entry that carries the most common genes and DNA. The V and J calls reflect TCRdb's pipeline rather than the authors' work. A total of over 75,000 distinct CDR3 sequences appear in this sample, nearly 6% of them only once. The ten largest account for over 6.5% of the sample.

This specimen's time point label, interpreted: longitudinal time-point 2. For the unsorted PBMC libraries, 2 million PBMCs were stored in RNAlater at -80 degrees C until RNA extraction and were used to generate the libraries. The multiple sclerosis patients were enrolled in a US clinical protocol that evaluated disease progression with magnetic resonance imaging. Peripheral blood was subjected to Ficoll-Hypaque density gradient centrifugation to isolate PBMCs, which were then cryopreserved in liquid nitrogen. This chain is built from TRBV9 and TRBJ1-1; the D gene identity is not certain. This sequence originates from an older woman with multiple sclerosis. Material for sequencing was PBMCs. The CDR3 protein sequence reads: CASSVGSNTEAFF. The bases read TGTGCCAGCAGCGTAGGTTCGAACACTGAAGCTTTCTTT.